A single sample gave rise to the 11 T cell receptor beta chains below, sequenced in a study of T cells in localized non-small cell lung cancer. Libraries were prepared by immunoSEQ multiplex PCR; TCRdb keeps only in-frame clonotypes and omits some of them. The sample yields roughly 34,000 clones, 65% to 90% seen once. Here the sequenced sample was peripheral blood, taken before any cancer treatment. All receptors come from a male donor at least 60 years old with stage III lung adenocarcinoma.

V is TRBV6-5 and J is TRBJ2-2; 9 positions match TRBD1. The germline V gene has CDR1 MNHEY and CDR2 SVGAGI. V lost 6 bases to trimming and J lost 6 bases; unmatched junction nucleotides: 8. This CDR3 contains 15 residues. CDR3 bases: TGTGCCAGCAGCCGGGACAGGGTGAGGGCCGGGGAGCTGTTTTTT. Translated, it gives CASSRDRVRAGELFF.

The rearrangement joins TRBV4-2 to TRBJ2-5; D unclear. V lost 1 base to trimming and J lost 2 bases, with 8 bases between them. Germline V lookup: CDR1 LGHNA, CDR2 YNFKEQ. The CDR3 sequence is 14 residues long. In nucleotides, the CDR3 is TGTGCCAGCAGCCAAGTTCAGACACAAGAGACCCAGTACTTC. It specifies CASSQVQTQETQYF.

The chain is built from TRBV6-5 and TRBJ1-2, with TRBD1 identical over 8 bases. This CDR3 region has 15 residues. Germline V gives CDR1 MNHEY, CDR2 SVGAGI. V shed 4 bases, J shed 2 bases, and the junction held 6 bases outside the gene matches. The DNA of the CDR3 is TGTGCCAGCAGTTCGTATAGGACAGGGAACTATGGCTACACCTTC. Its translation: CASSSYRTGNYGYTF.

J is TRBJ1-5 and V is TRBV5-5; 9 nucleotides agree with TRBD1. Germline assignment: CDR1 SGHKS and CDR2 YYEKEE (reference sequence). CDR3 length: 15 residues. V trimming: 2 bases; J trimming: 6 bases; junction bases outside the gene matches: 6. DNA of the CDR3: TGTGCCAGCAGCTTCCTCACAGGGGGCAGTCAGCCCCAGCATTTT. Its protein product is CASSFLTGGSQPQHF.

The chain couples TRBV23-1 to TRBJ2-7, with D possibly being TRBD1 or TRBD2 (5 bases each). TRBV23-1 is given ORF status, its function remaining uncertain. The CDR3 has 16 residues. V gave up 6 bases and J gave up 6 bases, with 24 bases separating them. CDR3 loop: CASRRRGQGVECEQYF. The DNA for the CDR3 is TGCGCCAGCAGACGTCGAGGTCAGGGAGTGGAGTGCGAGCAGTACTTC.

The V and J genes are TRBV2 and TRBJ2-5; 10 bases fit TRBD2. Germline V lookup: CDR1 SNHLY, CDR2 FYNNEI. CDR3 size: 14 residues. Losses at the gene ends were 6 bases for V and 6 bases for J; bases not matched to a gene: 7. CDR3 coding DNA: TGTGCCAGCAGAGAGGGACTAGCGCCCAAGACCCAGTACTTC. It translates to CASREGLAPKTQYF.

V is TRBV7-2 and J is TRBJ2-1, with D perhaps matching TRBD1 or TRBD2 (6 bases each). Germline V gives CDR1 SGHTA, CDR2 FQGNSA. The CDR3 length is 15 residues. V was clipped by 1 base and J by 7 bases, with 14 bases between them. The CDR3 coding sequence is TGTGCCAGCAGCTTAGTTCGGGGGCAATCGAATGAGCAGTTCTTC. It encodes CASSLVRGQSNEQFF.

The J gene is TRBJ1-5, the V gene TRBV30; D is unresolved. Looked up from germline, CDR1 is GTSNPN and CDR2 is SVGIG (reference sequence). CDR3 length: 13 residues. Trimming stripped 2 bases from V and 3 bases from J, with 8 bases between. CDR3 sequence: CAWSMSPNQPQHF. CDR3 sequence (DNA): TGTGCCTGGAGTATGAGCCCCAATCAGCCCCAGCATTTT. Filled out from reference TRBV30 and TRBJ1-5, the complete variable domain reads SQTIHQWPATLVQPVGSPLSLECTVEGTSNPNLYWYRQAAGRGLQLLFYSVGIGQISSEVPQNLSASRPQDRQFILSSKKLLLSDSGFYLCAWSMSPNQPQHFGDGTRLSIL.

The V call is TRBV9, the J call TRBJ1-6, with D unresolved. Trimming pared 0 bases from V and 3 bases from J, leaving 7 bases between. The CDR3 spans 15 residues. From germline, CDR1 is SGDLS and CDR2 YYNGEE. As DNA, the CDR3 is TGTGCCAGCAGCGTAGGGGTGGACTATAATTCACCCCTCCACTTT. It encodes CASSVGVDYNSPLHF. Full variable domain (rest looked up from reference TRBV9 and TRBJ1-6): DSGVTQTPKHLITATGQRVTLRCSPRSGDLSVYWYQQSLDQGLQFLIQYYNGEERAKGNILERFSAQQFPDLHSELNLSSLELGDSALYFCASSVGVDYNSPLHFGNGTRLTVT.

The gene calls are TRBV18 and TRBJ2-2; maybe TRBD1 (5 bases). Germline V gene lookup returns CDR1 KGHSH and CDR2 LQKENI. The CDR3 is 15 amino acids. V was clipped by 2 bases and J by 5 bases, with 12 bases between them. The CDR3 DNA reads as TGTGCCAGCTCACCAGAACAGGATGGGACCGGGGAGCTGTTTTTT. Protein sequence: CASSPEQDGTGELFF.

V and J are TRBV15 and TRBJ2-1; 9 bases map to TRBD1. V lost 0 bases and J lost 8; bases outside the gene matches: 11. The CDR3 covers 17 residues. Germline values: CDR1 LNHNV, CDR2 YYDKDF (reference sequence). The CDR3 protein is CATSRETGTGSIDEQFF. CDR3 bases: TGTGCCACCAGCAGAGAGACCGGGACAGGGTCAATCGATGAGCAGTTCTTC.